The 32 T cell receptor beta chains below all came from one sample that was sequenced in a study of glioma-infiltrating T cells after dendritic cell vaccination. Time point reported: after dendritic cell vaccination, including at tumor progression/relapse. Profiling relied on immunoSEQ multiplex PCR, and the TCRdb table lists in-frame clones only, not all of them. In the table there are 75,000 to 95,000 clones, 75% to 90% of which are singletons. The sample consisted of blood, taken after dendritic cell vaccination. These receptors originate from a human donor with glioblastoma.

The chain joins TRBV27 to TRBJ2-3; 7 nucleotides align to TRBD2. The V segment lost 6 bases and the J segment 2 bases; nucleotides outside the gene matches: 5. From germline, CDR1 is MNHEY and CDR2 SMNVEV (reference sequence). There are 14 residues in the CDR3. The CDR3 protein is CASSTWDYTDTQYF. In DNA form, the CDR3 reads TGTGCCAGCAGCACCTGGGACTACACAGATACGCAGTATTTT.

This chain connects TRBV27 to TRBJ1-4, with 8 bases identical to TRBD1. The CDR3 is 14 amino acids. Trimming at V came to 6 bases and at J to 5 bases, leaving 5 bases not matched to a gene. Germline loops: CDR1 MNHEY, CDR2 SMNVEV (reference sequence). CDR3 amino acids: CASRQQGANEKLFF. CDR3 nucleotide sequence: TGTGCCAGCAGGCAGCAGGGGGCGAATGAAAAACTGTTTTTT.

This clone was observed a few times. CDR3 in DNA: TGTGCCAGCACCGAGTGGCGAGGCCGGGAGCTCCTCCACTTT. Translated: CASTEWRGRELLHF. The chain carries TRBV6-6 and TRBJ1-6; D unclear. From germline, CDR1 is MNHNY and CDR2 SVGAGI (reference sequence). Trimming removed 7 bases from V and 15 bases from J, with 22 bases in between. This CDR3 region has 14 residues.

This sequence joins TRBV6-5 and TRBJ2-1; weak D call: TRBD2 (5 bases). V lost 0 bases and J 8 bases, leaving 14 bases between the germline ends. Germline V gene data show CDR1 as MNHEY and CDR2 as SVGAGI. The CDR3 runs 15 residues. The CDR3 DNA is TGTGCCAGCAGTTACTCGACGGGGTCCTGGGATGAGCAGTTCTTC. This encodes CASSYSTGSWDEQFF.

The V gene is TRBV18, the J gene TRBJ1-1, with no clear D. CDR3 length equals 12 residues. Germline V lookup: CDR1 KGHSH, CDR2 LQKENI. V lost 3 bases and J 1 base, leaving 3 bases between the germline ends. DNA for the CDR3: TGTGCCAGCTCACCGGCGAACACTGAAGCTTTCTTT. It specifies CASSPANTEAFF.

The CDR3 is CASSFPPNQPQHF. The CDR3 DNA is TGTGCCAGCAGTTTCCCTCCCAATCAGCCCCAGCATTTT. The chain joins TRBV28 to TRBJ1-5; D call uncertain. The CDR3 extends over 13 amino acids. Per germline, CDR1 MDHEN and CDR2 SYDVKM. The V gene lost 3 bases and the J gene lost 3 bases, with 6 bases spanning the gap.

This chain links TRBV5-8 with TRBJ2-2; perhaps TRBD1 as D (5 bases). V was shortened by 4 bases and J by 3 bases, with 16 bases between the two germline ends. Per the germline V gene, CDR1 is SGHTS and CDR2 is YDEGEE. This CDR3 is built from 16 residues. The CDR3 DNA reads as TGTGCCAGCAGCCTTCAAGGGGCCAGAGACACCGGGGAGCTGTTTTTT. Its protein product is CASSLQGARDTGELFF.

The chain has TRBV6-6 and TRBJ2-7; 9 bases line up with TRBD1. The CDR3 runs to 12 residues. Trimming took 6 bases from V and 5 from J; bases not matched to a gene: 2. Germline V lookup: CDR1 MNHNY, CDR2 SVGAGI (reference sequence). CDR3 loop: CASRQGAHEQYF. The DNA of the CDR3 is TGTGCCAGCAGACAGGGGGCCCACGAGCAGTACTTC.

The gene calls are TRBV4-1 and TRBJ2-7, with a tentative D call TRBD2 (5 bases). CDR3 length equals 14 residues. Trimming removed 0 bases from V and 6 bases from J, with 12 bases in between. Germline CDR1 MGHRA, CDR2 YSYEKL. DNA of the CDR3: TGCGCCAGCAGCCAAGATGAGGGAGTTCGCGAGCAGTACTTC. Translating it yields CASSQDEGVREQYF.

The V gene is TRBV19, the J gene TRBJ1-2; D is ambiguous. Germline V gene lookup returns CDR1 LNHDA and CDR2 SQIVND (reference sequence). The CDR3 extends over 14 amino acids. V was shortened by 3 bases and J by 4 bases, with 12 bases between the two germline ends. CDR3 sequence: CASSIPGTGYGYTF. The CDR3 coding sequence is TGTGCCAGTAGTATCCCGGGAACTGGCTATGGCTACACCTTC. The full variable domain, rest sourced from reference TRBV19 and TRBJ1-2, is DGGITQSPKYLFRKEGQNVTLSCEQNLNHDAMYWYRQDPGQGLRLIYYSQIVNDFQKGDIAEGYSVSREKKESFPLTVTSAQKNPTAFYLCASSIPGTGYGYTFGSGTRLTVV.

This sequence joins TRBV7-9 and TRBJ2-7; tentatively, D is TRBD1 (6 bases). Germline loops: CDR1 SEHNR, CDR2 FQNEAQ (reference sequence). V gave up 5 bases and J gave up 0 bases, with 11 bases separating them. The CDR3 contains 14 residues. The chain's CDR3 is CASSPRTASYEQYV. DNA for the CDR3: TGTGCCAGCAGCCCCCGGACAGCCTCCTACGAGCAGTACGTC.

The chain links TRBV19 to TRBJ1-2; D is undetermined. Germline CDR1 LNHDA, CDR2 SQIVND (reference sequence). There are 13 residues in the CDR3. Trimming left V 3 bases short and J 4 bases short, with 9 bases between. CDR3 loop: CASSIKESYGYTF. CDR3 nucleotide sequence: TGTGCCAGTAGTATCAAGGAGTCCTATGGCTACACCTTC.

This sequence joins TRBV6-4 and TRBJ2-7, with 8 bases matching TRBD2. J gave up 0 bases and V 4 bases, and 2 bases lay outside the gene matches. The V gene's germline CDR1 is MRHNA and CDR2 SNTAGT. The CDR3 has 14 residues. The CDR3 coding sequence is TGTGCCAGCAGTGCGGGACTAGGCTCCTACGAGCAGTACTTC. Protein sequence: CASSAGLGSYEQYF.

This clone was counted a single time. The genes are TRBV10-1 and TRBJ1-1; 7 positions match TRBD1. Germline CDR1 reads WNHNN; CDR2 reads SYGVQD (reference sequence). V trimming: 6 bases; J trimming: 5 bases; junction bases outside the gene matches: 6. CDR3 length: 13 amino acids. The CDR3 protein is CASRQGIATEAFF. The CDR3 coding sequence is TGCGCCAGCAGACAGGGGATAGCGACTGAAGCTTTCTTT.

For the CDR3, the DNA is TGTGCCAGCAATCTCCGGGACAGGGACGAGCAGTACTTC. As protein: CASNLRDRDEQYF. The chain uses TRBV6-1 and TRBJ2-7; the match to TRBD1 covers 9 bases. Trimming cost V 7 bases and J 5 bases; bases outside gene matches: 6. CDR3 length equals 13 residues. Germline V gives CDR1 MNHNS, CDR2 SASEGT.

The V gene is TRBV28, the J gene TRBJ1-2, with TRBD1 matching 7 bases. This CDR3 contains 11 residues. After removal of 6 bases from V and 11 bases from J, the junction contained 6 bases not matched to a gene. The V gene's germline CDR1 is MDHEN and CDR2 SYDVKM. CDR3 region: CASSLQGWYTF. The CDR3 nucleotides read TGTGCCAGCAGCTTACAGGGGTGGTACACCTTC.

The CDR3 DNA reads TGCGCCAGCCAGCCCCCGGGACAGCAAGAGACCCAGTACTTC. Residues: CASQPPGQQETQYF. The chain joins TRBV10-1 to TRBJ2-5; 7 nucleotides align to TRBD1. V dropped 8 bases and J dropped 2; count of bases not matched to a gene: 8. The CDR3 loop spans 14 amino acids. Germline CDR1 reads WNHNN; CDR2 reads SYGVQD (reference sequence).

V is TRBV6-1 and J is TRBJ1-2, with TRBD1 as a possible D gene (6 bases). CDR3 size: 14 residues. Deletions cut 5 bases from V and 7 bases from J, with 17 bases between. Germline CDR1 is MNHNS and CDR2 is SASEGT. The CDR3 nucleotides read TGTGCCAGCAGTCAGATCTCCGGGACATCTGGCTACACCTTC. It translates to CASSQISGTSGYTF.

The rearrangement uses TRBV10-2 and TRBJ1-5; D gene ambiguous. CDR1 WSHSY and CDR2 SAAADI come from the germline V gene. The length of the CDR3 is 14 residues. V was shortened by 4 bases and J by 5 bases, with 12 bases between the two germline ends. For the CDR3, the DNA is TGCGCCAGCAGTGGCGAGAGGCCCGATCAGCCCCAGCATTTT. Its protein product is CASSGERPDQPQHF.

The rearrangement links TRBV5-1 to TRBJ2-2, with no clear D. Per germline, CDR1 SGHRS and CDR2 YFSETQ. There are 12 residues in the CDR3. Between the trimmed V and J ends, which lost 4 bases and 1 base, there was a span of 2 bases. CDR3 sequence reads: CASSLNTGELFF. In DNA, the CDR3 is TGCGCCAGCAGCCTGAACACCGGGGAGCTGTTTTTT.

The chain employs TRBV28 and TRBJ2-4; 8 bases match TRBD2. The CDR3 loop spans 13 amino acids. CDR1 is MDHEN and CDR2 is SYDVKM in the germline V gene. V was clipped by 3 bases and J by 9 bases; unmatched bases: 4. CDR3 sequence reads: CASSFTGRGIQYF. In DNA form, the CDR3 reads TGTGCCAGCAGTTTTACCGGGAGGGGCATTCAGTACTTC.

J is TRBJ1-1 and V is TRBV9; D gene uncertain. CDR3 length equals 13 residues. Germline lookup yields CDR1 SGDLS and CDR2 YYNGEE. V gave up 0 bases and J gave up 4 bases, with 7 bases separating them. CDR3 loop: CASSVGTATEAFF. CDR3 in DNA: TGTGCCAGCAGCGTAGGAACAGCCACTGAAGCTTTCTTT.

This clone was observed a few times. This chain uses TRBV2 with TRBJ1-6, with 10 bases matching TRBD1. Trimming removed 5 bases from V and 5 bases from J; junction bases left unmatched: 6. CDR3 length: 16 amino acids. Per germline, CDR1 SNHLY and CDR2 FYNNEI. In nucleotides, the CDR3 is TGTGCCAGCAGTATCGGACAGGGGGATAATAATTCACCCCTCCACTTT. Translation gives CASSIGQGDNNSPLHF.

This clone has only a few counts. The chain couples TRBV6-1 to TRBJ2-3; D is possibly TRBD2 (6 bases). In germline, CDR1 is MNHNS, CDR2 SASEGT. This CDR3 is built from 14 residues. V lost 1 base and J lost 4, with 9 bases in between. In nucleotides, the CDR3 is TGTGCCAGCAGTGAAGGACTAGGCGCAGATACGCAGTATTTT. It specifies CASSEGLGADTQYF.

The chain has TRBV7-9 and TRBJ2-1; 16 positions agree with TRBD2. V was pared by 4 bases and J by 2 bases, with 5 bases of the junction left unmatched. The CDR3 is made up of 18 amino acids. Germline loops: CDR1 SEHNR, CDR2 FQNEAQ (reference sequence). The DNA of the CDR3 is TGTGCCAGCAGCTCGGGACTAGCGGGAGGGGACCCCTACAATGAGCAGTTCTTC. It encodes CASSSGLAGGDPYNEQFF.

The genes are TRBV30 and TRBJ1-1; 7 bases match TRBD1. The CDR3 loop spans 14 amino acids. Germline V gene data show CDR1 as GTSNPN and CDR2 as SVGIG (reference sequence). V lost 4 bases and J lost 4; bases outside the gene matches: 9. Here the CDR3 reads CAWNRGGAGTEAFF. The DNA for the CDR3 is TGTGCCTGGAACAGAGGGGGCGCGGGCACTGAAGCTTTCTTT.

The CDR3 DNA reads as TGTGCCAGTAGTGATCCAGGAACCTACAATGAGCAGTTCTTC. This encodes CASSDPGTYNEQFF. The chain recombines TRBV19 with TRBJ2-1, with D unclear. The germline V gene has CDR1 LNHDA and CDR2 SQIVND (reference sequence). The V gene lost 5 bases and the J gene lost 2 bases, with 10 bases spanning the gap. The CDR3 has 14 amino acids.

The rearrangement links TRBV21-1 to TRBJ2-7; no check of the table's D call, TRBD2, against the DNA was made. TRBV21-1 constitutes a pseudogene. The CDR3 has 16 amino acids. DNA for the CDR3: TGTGCCAGCAGCAAAGCAAGAGAGACTAGCGGTTACGAGCAGTACGTC. This sequence encodes CASSKARETSGYEQYV.

The V and J genes are TRBV10-1 and TRBJ2-5, with 9 bases lining up with TRBD2. The CDR3 extends over 13 amino acids. CDR1 and CDR2 from the germline V gene are WNHNN and SYGVQD (reference sequence). V dropped 8 bases and J dropped 2; count of bases not matched to a gene: 3. DNA for the CDR3: TGCGCCAGCTCAACTAGCGGGCAAGAGACCCAGTACTTC. It yields the protein CASSTSGQETQYF.

This clone came up once. V usage is TRBV18 and J usage is TRBJ2-5; the match to TRBD1 covers 9 bases. CDR1 KGHSH and CDR2 LQKENI come from the germline V gene. CDR3 length: 15 residues. J was trimmed by 4 bases and V by 1 base; bases with no gene match: 4. For the CDR3, the DNA is TGTGCCAGCTCACCACTCGGGACAGGGACAGAGACCCAGTACTTC. Translated, it gives CASSPLGTGTETQYF.

This clone came up once. The chain carries TRBV19 and TRBJ2-1, with TRBD2 identical over 8 bases. The CDR3 extends over 13 amino acids. The germline CDR1 and CDR2 sequences are LNHDA and SQIVND (reference sequence). V shed 5 bases, J shed 6 bases, and the junction held 3 bases outside the gene matches. The CDR3 DNA reads as TGTGCCAGTAGTTGGGGACTAGTCAATGAGCAGTTCTTC. Its protein product is CASSWGLVNEQFF.

This chain joins TRBV15 and TRBJ1-5; 8 nucleotides align to TRBD1. The CDR3 is 15 amino acids. CDR1 LNHNV and CDR2 YYDKDF come from the germline V gene (reference sequence). V was pared by 7 bases and J by 7 bases, with 12 bases of the junction left unmatched. Written as DNA, the CDR3 is TGTGCCACCACCCCAGACAGGGGAGAAATGCAGCCCCAGCATTTT. Its protein product is CATTPDRGEMQPQHF.